This TCR beta chain was profiled in a study of cytomegalovirus exposure and HLA in healthy donors. Study details: Early released data comprised approximately 85 million unique TCRs from HLA-typed donors.

This clone has only one observation. PCR involved 60 Vbeta and 13 Jbeta primers. Per the original methods: A later analysis counted 80 million or so unique TCR beta chains, about 10 million shared. TCRdb's copy holds only in-frame clones and misses some; the assay was immunoSEQ multiplex PCR. V and J calls and clone size are copied from that table; D and trimming were computed from the DNA. Seen here are 130,000 or so clones, around 80% observed once, and the top ten hold approximately 3.2%. CDR1 and CDR2 from the germline V gene are SGHRS and YFSETQ. V was clipped by 4 bases and J by 4 bases; unmatched bases: 9. The CDR3 consists of 16 residues.

The sequenced material came from PBMCs. This clonotype was sampled from a man between 18 and 35 years old in good health and CMV-seropositive. The chain uses TRBV5-1 and TRBJ2-1; TRBD2 matches at 9 bases. The CDR3 sequence is CASSLLVSGSYNEQFF. As DNA, the CDR3 is TGCGCCAGCAGCCTTCTGGTTAGCGGGAGTTACAATGAGCAGTTCTTC.